This T cell receptor (beta chain) originates from a study of PD-1 blockade in classical Hodgkin lymphoma. Comment on this clone: The target antigen is unknown.

Findings of the study overall: Reasons behind the repertoire differences stay unclear, perhaps disease activity or earlier therapy. Exclusion removed patients who began nivolumab under 1 year after ASCT. Patients with a complete response exhibited baseline diversity comparable to newly diagnosed patients. Newly diagnosed patients were reported to start with lower TCR diversity than healthy donors.

No patient escaped relapse after autologous stem cell transplantation, and brentuximab vedotin exposure varied. Sequencing was performed with immunoSEQ multiplex PCR; in TCRdb, only in-frame clones are kept and a portion is missing. The sample holds under 60,000 clones, 73% seen once. The sequences come from peripheral blood mononuclear cells (PBMCs), collected before the second cycle of nivolumab. The sequence came from a human donor with classical Hodgkin lymphoma.

CDR3 residues: CASSLPPSNEQYF. The CDR3 nucleotides are TGTGCCAGCAGCTTACCCCCTTCCAACGAGCAGTACTTC. The rearrangement links TRBV7-9 to TRBJ2-7; no reliable D call. Germline CDR1 reads SEHNR; CDR2 reads FQNEAQ (reference sequence). Between the trimmed V and J ends, which lost 2 bases and 5 bases, there was a span of 10 bases. The CDR3 has 13 residues.